These T cell receptor beta chains were read from a single sample in a study of shared T cell receptors in the human thymus. TCRdb's table, derived via immunoSEQ multiplex PCR, lists solely in-frame clones and lacks some. This table holds about 660,000 clones, approximately 88% found once. These sequences were also reported in another study, on human thymus T cells.

The sequencing sample was made of thymocytes. The receptors come from a boy in the first two years of life with a congenital heart defect. Both conserved end residues are part of each CDR3. The order of the fields is V gene, D gene, clone size, J gene, CDR3 protein, CDR3 DNA. A D gene is named only where the DNA matches it firmly. Size is stated for part of the rows, as once, few or many counts, or as a class when the clone is expanded.

V gene: TRBV20-1
D gene: NA
clone size: once
J gene: TRBJ2-1
CDR3 protein: CSAPRVEQFF
CDR3 DNA: TGCAGTGCTCCGCGGGTTGAGCAGTTCTTC

V gene: TRBV13
D gene: TRBD2
clone size: once
J gene: TRBJ2-1
CDR3 protein: CASSLVDPSGRTNEQFF
CDR3 DNA: TGTGCCAGCAGCTTAGTGGATCCTAGCGGGAGGACTAATGAGCAGTTCTTC

V gene: TRBV2
D gene: TRBD1
clone size: NA
J gene: TRBJ2-7
CDR3 protein: CASRTQGEQYF
CDR3 DNA: TGTGCCAGCAGGACACAGGGGGAGCAGTACTTC

V gene: TRBV6-6
D gene: TRBD1
clone size: NA
J gene: TRBJ1-1
CDR3 protein: CASRDRPDAEAFF
CDR3 DNA: TGTGCCAGCAGGGACAGGCCCGACGCTGAAGCTTTCTTT

V gene: TRBV6-1
D gene: NA
clone size: NA
J gene: TRBJ1-2
CDR3 protein: CASSGTLNYGYTF
CDR3 DNA: TGTGCCAGCAGTGGGACACTAAACTATGGCTACACCTTC

V gene: TRBV25-1
D gene: TRBD2
clone size: few
J gene: TRBJ2-3
CDR3 protein: CASSESRGDTSGRDTQYF
CDR3 DNA: TGTGCCAGCAGTGAATCGCGGGGGGATACTAGCGGGAGAGATACGCAGTATTTT

V gene: TRBV7-2
D gene: NA
clone size: NA
J gene: TRBJ2-7
CDR3 protein: CASSPGHSGPAYEQYF
CDR3 DNA: TGTGCCAGCAGCCCGGGTCATAGCGGACCAGCCTACGAGCAGTACTTC

V gene: TRBV7-6
D gene: NA
clone size: NA
J gene: TRBJ1-2
CDR3 protein: CASSYSSRRGLRGYTF
CDR3 DNA: TGTGCCAGCAGCTACTCTTCGAGGAGGGGTCTTCGAGGCTACACCTTC

V gene: TRBV19
D gene: TRBD2
clone size: NA
J gene: TRBJ2-1
CDR3 protein: CASAPRLAPLNDEQFF
CDR3 DNA: TGTGCCAGTGCCCCCCGACTAGCCCCGTTGAATGACGAGCAGTTCTTC

V gene: TRBV28
D gene: NA
clone size: once
J gene: TRBJ2-3
CDR3 protein: CASSRGGLTDTQYF
CDR3 DNA: TGTGCCAGCAGTCGCGGCGGATTAACAGATACGCAGTATTTT

V gene: TRBV4-2
D gene: TRBD2
clone size: NA
J gene: TRBJ2-7
CDR3 protein: CASSLRLAGVVSYEQYF
CDR3 DNA: TGTGCCAGCAGCCTTCGACTAGCGGGTGTTGTCTCCTACGAGCAGTACTTC

V gene: TRBV5-1
D gene: NA
clone size: few
J gene: TRBJ2-7
CDR3 protein: CASSHGGAAFYEQYF
CDR3 DNA: TGCGCCAGCAGCCATGGGGGGGCAGCCTTCTACGAGCAGTACTTC

V gene: TRBV4-3
D gene: NA
clone size: NA
J gene: TRBJ2-1
CDR3 protein: CASSQVQWGPGGDNEQFF
CDR3 DNA: TGCGCCAGCAGCCAAGTTCAATGGGGGCCTGGGGGGGATAATGAGCAGTTCTTC

V gene: TRBV4-3
D gene: TRBD1
clone size: NA
J gene: TRBJ1-2
CDR3 protein: CASSQGTGGDGYTF
CDR3 DNA: TGCGCCAGCAGCCAGGGGACAGGGGGCGATGGCTACACCTTC

V gene: TRBV11-3
D gene: NA
clone size: NA
J gene: TRBJ1-1
CDR3 protein: CASSPRGQNTEAFF
CDR3 DNA: TGTGCCAGCAGCCCCCGCGGGCAGAACACTGAAGCTTTCTTT

V gene: TRBV19
D gene: NA
clone size: NA
J gene: TRBJ1-2
CDR3 protein: CASKEGRDLSLPYGYTF
CDR3 DNA: TGTGCCAGTAAGGAGGGCAGGGACTTGAGCCTACCCTATGGCTACACCTTC

V gene: TRBV10-2
D gene: NA
clone size: NA
J gene: TRBJ2-7
CDR3 protein: CASIGPGVSSYEQYF
CDR3 DNA: TGCGCCAGCATCGGTCCAGGGGTCAGCTCCTACGAGCAGTACTTC

V gene: TRBV9
D gene: NA
clone size: NA
J gene: TRBJ1-5
CDR3 protein: CASSVEAGDNQPQHF
CDR3 DNA: TGTGCCAGCAGCGTAGAGGCAGGGGACAATCAGCCCCAGCATTTT

V gene: TRBV2
D gene: TRBD2
clone size: NA
J gene: TRBJ2-1
CDR3 protein: CASRVAGVSYNEQFF
CDR3 DNA: TGTGCCAGCAGAGTAGCGGGAGTCTCCTACAATGAGCAGTTCTTC

V gene: TRBV9
D gene: NA
clone size: NA
J gene: TRBJ2-2
CDR3 protein: CASSVDPAGELFF
CDR3 DNA: TGTGCCAGCAGCGTAGATCCCGCCGGGGAGCTGTTTTTT

V gene: TRBV5-5
D gene: TRBD1
clone size: NA
J gene: TRBJ1-2
CDR3 protein: CASSLDRGRGYGYTF
CDR3 DNA: TGTGCCAGCAGCTTGGACAGGGGGCGCGGCTATGGCTACACCTTC

V gene: TRBV5-6
D gene: TRBD1
clone size: NA
J gene: TRBJ1-1
CDR3 protein: CASSLGGGRSFF
CDR3 DNA: TGTGCCAGCAGCTTGGGAGGGGGCAGGTCTTTCTTT

V gene: TRBV7-9
D gene: TRBD1
clone size: NA
J gene: TRBJ2-1
CDR3 protein: CASSRRSDRDGPNEQFF
CDR3 DNA: TGTGCCAGCAGCCGAAGGAGCGACAGGGATGGCCCCAATGAGCAGTTCTTC

V gene: TRBV20-1
D gene: NA
clone size: NA
J gene: TRBJ1-2
CDR3 protein: CSAPGSYGYTF
CDR3 DNA: TGCAGTGCCCCCGGTAGCTATGGCTACACCTTC

V gene: TRBV18
D gene: NA
clone size: NA
J gene: TRBJ2-7
CDR3 protein: CASSTGTEQYF
CDR3 DNA: TGTGCCAGCTCAACAGGGACGGAGCAGTACTTC

V gene: TRBV7-6
D gene: TRBD1
clone size: NA
J gene: TRBJ1-5
CDR3 protein: CASSLGASTGLSNQPQHF
CDR3 DNA: TGTGCCAGCAGCTTAGGGGCTTCGACAGGGCTGAGCAATCAGCCCCAGCATTTT

V gene: TRBV7-8
D gene: TRBD2
clone size: NA
J gene: TRBJ2-7
CDR3 protein: CASSLEREWYEQYF
CDR3 DNA: TGTGCCAGCAGCTTGGAGCGGGAGTGGTACGAGCAGTACTTC

V gene: TRBV19
D gene: TRBD1
clone size: once
J gene: TRBJ2-4
CDR3 protein: CASSIRDRELPAKNIQYF
CDR3 DNA: TGTGCCAGTAGTATCCGGGACAGGGAGCTCCCAGCCAAAAACATTCAGTACTTC

V gene: TRBV5-6
D gene: TRBD1
clone size: NA
J gene: TRBJ1-2
CDR3 protein: CASSLAGDRDSGYTF
CDR3 DNA: TGTGCCAGCAGCTTGGCCGGGGACAGGGATAGTGGCTACACCTTC

V gene: TRBV5-8
D gene: TRBD2
clone size: NA
J gene: TRBJ2-1
CDR3 protein: CASSFASGRHNEQFF
CDR3 DNA: TGTGCCAGCAGCTTTGCTAGCGGGAGACACAATGAGCAGTTCTTC

V gene: TRBV19
D gene: TRBD2
clone size: NA
J gene: TRBJ2-1
CDR3 protein: CASSILWAGVYNEQFF
CDR3 DNA: TGTGCCAGTAGTATCCTCTGGGCGGGGGTCTACAATGAGCAGTTCTTC

V gene: TRBV28
D gene: TRBD1
clone size: NA
J gene: TRBJ2-7
CDR3 protein: CASSARDRESHYEQYF
CDR3 DNA: TGTGCCAGCAGTGCCAGAGACAGGGAGAGCCACTACGAGCAGTACTTC

V gene: TRBV11-3
D gene: TRBD2
clone size: NA
J gene: TRBJ2-7
CDR3 protein: CASSFSGTSDLYEQYF
CDR3 DNA: TGTGCCAGCAGCTTCTCCGGGACTAGCGACCTCTACGAGCAGTACTTC

V gene: TRBV7-9
D gene: NA
clone size: once
J gene: TRBJ1-3
CDR3 protein: CASSGRQLLPTIYF
CDR3 DNA: TGTGCCAGCAGCGGGCGACAGCTTCTCCCGACCATATATTTT

V gene: TRBV5-1
D gene: NA
clone size: NA
J gene: TRBJ1-4
CDR3 protein: CASSWGEEKTYTQKEKLFF
CDR3 DNA: TGCGCCAGCAGCTGGGGGGAGGAGAAGACATACACCCAGAAGGAAAAACTGTTTTTT

V gene: TRBV4-2
D gene: NA
clone size: once
J gene: TRBJ1-5
CDR3 protein: CASSHDGGDQPQHF
CDR3 DNA: TGTGCCAGCAGCCACGACGGGGGAGATCAGCCCCAGCATTTT

V gene: TRBV29-1
D gene: NA
clone size: NA
J gene: TRBJ1-1
CDR3 protein: CSVDREAGNTEAFF
CDR3 DNA: TGCAGCGTTGATAGGGAGGCGGGGAACACTGAAGCTTTCTTT

V gene: TRBV4-3
D gene: TRBD2
clone size: NA
J gene: TRBJ2-1
CDR3 protein: CASSQDGVGVAGYDEQFF
CDR3 DNA: TGCGCCAGCAGCCAAGACGGCGTGGGAGTAGCGGGATATGATGAGCAGTTCTTC

V gene: TRBV11-3
D gene: NA
clone size: NA
J gene: TRBJ2-7
CDR3 protein: CASSHKGYEQYF
CDR3 DNA: TGTGCCAGCAGCCATAAGGGGTACGAGCAGTACTTC

V gene: TRBV4-3
D gene: TRBD2
clone size: NA
J gene: TRBJ2-1
CDR3 protein: CASSQEVSGGPSYNEQFF
CDR3 DNA: TGCGCCAGCAGCCAAGAAGTGAGCGGGGGCCCCTCCTACAATGAGCAGTTCTTC

V gene: TRBV9
D gene: NA
clone size: NA
J gene: TRBJ2-2
CDR3 protein: CASSVGGLTGELFF
CDR3 DNA: TGTGCCAGCAGCGTAGGGGGACTCACCGGGGAGCTGTTTTTT

V gene: TRBV5-6
D gene: TRBD1
clone size: NA
J gene: TRBJ2-7
CDR3 protein: CASSLGQGAEEQYF
CDR3 DNA: TGTGCCAGCAGCTTAGGACAGGGGGCGGAGGAGCAGTACTTC

V gene: TRBV28
D gene: NA
clone size: NA
J gene: TRBJ2-7
CDR3 protein: CASSLDQGTGYEQYF
CDR3 DNA: TGTGCCAGCAGTTTAGATCAGGGAACAGGGTACGAGCAGTACTTC

V gene: TRBV7-2
D gene: TRBD2
clone size: NA
J gene: TRBJ2-2
CDR3 protein: CASSPRLAARRGELFF
CDR3 DNA: TGTGCCAGCAGCCCACGACTAGCGGCACGTAGGGGGGAGCTGTTTTTT

V gene: TRBV5-1
D gene: TRBD2
clone size: NA
J gene: TRBJ2-6
CDR3 protein: CASSYVGGDYGANVLTF
CDR3 DNA: TGCGCCAGCAGCTACGTGGGAGGGGACTATGGGGCCAACGTCCTGACTTTC

V gene: TRBV25-1
D gene: TRBD1
clone size: NA
J gene: TRBJ2-7
CDR3 protein: CASSESSGTGKGTYEQYF
CDR3 DNA: TGTGCCAGCAGTGAATCATCCGGGACAGGGAAGGGGACCTACGAGCAGTACTTC

V gene: TRBV4-2
D gene: TRBD2
clone size: NA
J gene: TRBJ2-5
CDR3 protein: CASSEAGLAGELRETQYF
CDR3 DNA: TGTGCCAGCAGCGAAGCAGGTCTAGCGGGAGAATTGAGGGAGACCCAGTACTTC

V gene: TRBV4-3
D gene: TRBD1
clone size: once
J gene: TRBJ1-6
CDR3 protein: CASSQVWDRGYSPLHF
CDR3 DNA: TGCGCCAGCAGCCAAGTTTGGGACAGGGGTTATTCACCCCTCCACTTT